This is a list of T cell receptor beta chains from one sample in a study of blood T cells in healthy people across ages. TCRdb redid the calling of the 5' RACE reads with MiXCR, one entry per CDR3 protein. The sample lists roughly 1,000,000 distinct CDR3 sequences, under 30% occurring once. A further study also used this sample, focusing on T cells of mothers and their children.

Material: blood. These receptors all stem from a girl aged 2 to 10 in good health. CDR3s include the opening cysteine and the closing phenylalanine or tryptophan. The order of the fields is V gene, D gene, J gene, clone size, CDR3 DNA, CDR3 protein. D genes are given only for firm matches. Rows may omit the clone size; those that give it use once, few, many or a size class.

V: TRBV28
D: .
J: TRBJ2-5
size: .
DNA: TGTGCCAGCAGAACGAGCGTGGGAGTACAGACCCAGTACTTC
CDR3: CASRTSVGVQTQYF

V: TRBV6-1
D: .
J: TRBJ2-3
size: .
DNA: TGTGCCAGCAGTGAAGCTCCCCAGGGCCCCACAGATACGCAGTATTTT
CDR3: CASSEAPQGPTDTQYF

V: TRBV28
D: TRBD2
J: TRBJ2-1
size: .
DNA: TGTGCCAGCTACGGCGGGAGTGCGGTGATCTACGAGCAGTGCTTC
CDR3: CASYGGSAVIYEQCF

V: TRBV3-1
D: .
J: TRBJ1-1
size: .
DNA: TGTGCCAGCTATAGAGTGGGCGGCGAAGCTTTCTTT
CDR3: CASYRVGGEAFF

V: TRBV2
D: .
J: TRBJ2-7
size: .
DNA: TGTGCCAGCAGGAGGGGGGCAGGGAGTCCCTACGAGCAGTACTTC
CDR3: CASRRGAGSPYEQYF

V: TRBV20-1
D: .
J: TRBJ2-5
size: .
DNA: TGCGCCCCGGGACGGCTGCTTAATGAGCAGTCCTTC
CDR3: CAPGRLLNEQSF

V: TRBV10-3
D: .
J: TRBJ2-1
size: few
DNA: TGTGCCATCAGTGAGGAAGCGGACTCCTACAATGAGCAGTTCTTC
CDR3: CAISEEADSYNEQFF

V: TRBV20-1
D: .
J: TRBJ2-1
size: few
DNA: TGCAGTGCTAGAGACCATGCTAGTTATGAGCAGTTCTTC
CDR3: CSARDHASYEQFF

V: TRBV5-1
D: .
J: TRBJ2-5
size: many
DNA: TGCGCCAGCAGCCGCGGGGTCCAAGAGACCCAGTACTTC
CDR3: CASSRGVQETQYF

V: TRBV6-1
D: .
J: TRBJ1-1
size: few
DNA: TGTGCCAGCAGTATCGTTGCGGCTGAAGCTTTCTTT
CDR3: CASSIVAAEAFF

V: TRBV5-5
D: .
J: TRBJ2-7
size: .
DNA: TGTGCCAGCAGCTTGGGTTCCAGCTTATACATGTACGAGCAGTACTTC
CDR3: CASSLGSSLYMYEQYF

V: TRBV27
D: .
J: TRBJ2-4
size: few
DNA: TGTGCCAGCAGTCCTCTAACAGATCTAGCCAAAAACATTCAGTACTTC
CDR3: CASSPLTDLAKNIQYF

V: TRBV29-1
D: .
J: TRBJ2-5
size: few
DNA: TGCAGCGTGGGCCCGGTTCTGATGGAGACCCAGTACTTC
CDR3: CSVGPVLMETQYF

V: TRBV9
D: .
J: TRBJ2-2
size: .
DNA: TGTGCCAGCAGCGTTAGACTCGCGGGGACCGGGGAGCTGTTTTTT
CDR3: CASSVRLAGTGELFF

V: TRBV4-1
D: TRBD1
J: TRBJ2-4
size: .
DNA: TGCGCCAGCAGCCAAATTGGGACAGGGAAAAAAAACATTCAGTACTTC
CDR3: CASSQIGTGKKNIQYF

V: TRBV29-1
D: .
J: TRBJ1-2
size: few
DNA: TGCAGCGTTGAATTCTCGGAGACTCCTCACCTCTATGGCTACACCTTC
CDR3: CSVEFSETPHLYGYTF

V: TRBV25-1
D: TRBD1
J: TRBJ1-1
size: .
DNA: TGTGCCAGCAGGACCGGGACAGGGTTGAACACTGAAGCTTTCTTT
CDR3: CASRTGTGLNTEAFF

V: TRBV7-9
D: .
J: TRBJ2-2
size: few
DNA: TGTGCCAGCAGCCCCCCCACAGGGTCCGGGGAGCTGTTTTTT
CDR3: CASSPPTGSGELFF

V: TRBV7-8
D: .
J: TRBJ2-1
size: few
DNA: TGTGCCAGCAGCTTAGGTCCCACTATTAATGAGCAGTTCTTC
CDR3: CASSLGPTINEQFF

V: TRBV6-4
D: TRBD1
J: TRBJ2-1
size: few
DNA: TGTGCCAGCAGCAAACAGGGGGGACCCTACAATGAGCAGTTCTTC
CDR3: CASSKQGGPYNEQFF

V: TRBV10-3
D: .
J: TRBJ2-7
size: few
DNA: TGTGCCATCAGTGACGCAGGACAGCGCCACGAGCAGTACTTC
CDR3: CAISDAGQRHEQYF

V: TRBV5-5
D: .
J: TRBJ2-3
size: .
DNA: TGTGCCAGCAGCCCGGCCTATTTATTGACAGCAAAGGGGATGGCTACGCAGTATTTT
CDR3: CASSPAYLLTAKGMATQYF